Presented here are 3 T cell receptor beta chains from one specimen sequenced in a study of radiotherapy plus CTLA-4 blockade in lung cancer. Here immunoSEQ multiplex PCR was the method, and the copy in TCRdb shows in-frame clones only, minus some. Counted here are 65,000 to 100,000 clones, around 86% occurring once; the ten biggest clones make up roughly 0.8%. The sample was peripheral blood, taken from a patient treated with radiotherapy plus ipilimumab. The receptors stem from a human donor with non-small cell lung cancer who had stable disease on radiotherapy plus ipilimumab.

This clone was detected once. The identical CDR3 is also encoded by other nucleotide sequences in the sample. The chain uses TRBV18 and TRBJ2-1; D gene ambiguous. The CDR3 runs 12 residues. The germline CDR1 and CDR2 sequences are KGHSH and LQKENI. V lost 1 base and J lost 8, with 6 bases in between. CDR3 protein: CASSPLGDEQFF. The CDR3 DNA reads TGTGCCAGCTCACCACTGGGCGATGAGCAGTTCTTC. The complete variable domain, with remaining parts taken from reference TRBV18 and TRBJ2-1, reads NAGVMQNPRHLVRRRGQEARLRCSPMKGHSHVYWYRQLPEEGLKFMVYLQKENIIDESGMPKERFSAEFPKEGPSILRIQQVVRGDSAAYFCASSPLGDEQFFGPGTRLTVL.

This chain uses TRBV11-3 with TRBJ2-2; possible D gene TRBD2, 6 bases. Per germline, CDR1 SGHNT and CDR2 YENEEA. The CDR3 has 15 residues. V lost 5 bases, J lost 7 bases, and 17 bases lay in between. The CDR3 sequence: CASSQTRAGNGELFF. DNA of the CDR3: TGTGCCAGCAGCCAAACCAGGGCGGGAAACGGGGAGCTGTTTTTT.

The genes are TRBV10-3 and TRBJ2-6, with TRBD1 matching 9 bases. The germline V gene encodes CDR1 ENHRY and CDR2 SYGVKD. This CDR3 is built from 16 residues. Trimming cost V 7 bases and J 0 bases; bases outside gene matches: 4. The CDR3 sequence: CAINPQGASGANVLTF. The CDR3 coding sequence is TGTGCCATCAATCCACAGGGGGCCTCTGGGGCCAACGTCCTGACTTTC.